Listed here are 19 T cell receptor beta chains from one sample, sequenced in a study of response to subunit inactivated influenza vaccine. TCRdb reanalysed the RT-PCR reads using MiXCR and keeps one entry per CDR3 protein. The data hold some 850,000 distinct CDR3 sequences, with roughly 18% observed a single time. The input for sequencing was PBMCs from blood, taken more than 4 days after vaccination. These receptors were taken from a man aged 50 or older who received an inactivated influenza vaccine.

The V and J genes are TRBV5-6 and TRBJ2-5, with unresolved D. The CDR3 extends over 15 amino acids. Germline V lookup: CDR1 SGHDT, CDR2 YYEEEE. V was pared by 0 bases and J by 0 bases, with 9 bases between. This CDR3 reads CASSLVMLDQETQYF. The CDR3 DNA is TGTGCCAGCAGCTTGGTTATGTTAGACCAAGAGACCCAGTACTTC.

This chain uses TRBV20-1 with TRBJ2-1; D is tentatively TRBD1 or TRBD2 (6 bases each). Germline assignment: CDR1 DFQATT and CDR2 SNEGSKA (reference sequence). This CDR3 is 15 amino acids long. Between the trimmed V and J ends, which lost 1 base and 3 bases, there was a span of 13 bases. CDR3 amino acids: CSARAAGDFYNEQFF. The CDR3 coding sequence is TGCAGTGCTAGAGCGGCAGGGGACTTCTACAATGAGCAGTTCTTC.

In its sample, this clonotype was seen many times. The rearrangement links TRBV7-8 to TRBJ2-2, with no clear D. Trimming removed 5 bases from V and 0 bases from J, with 10 bases in between. CDR1 is SGHVS and CDR2 is FQNEAQ in the germline V gene. The CDR3 is 15 amino acids. Written as DNA, the CDR3 is TGTGCCAGCAGCCCTCGGGTTGCGAACACCGGGGAGCTGTTTTTT. Translated, it gives CASSPRVANTGELFF.

This clonotype was counted only a few times. The chain links TRBV6-5 to TRBJ2-7, with 9 nucleotides matching TRBD1. The CDR3 loop spans 17 amino acids. CDR1 MNHEY and CDR2 SVGAGI come from the germline V gene. V was clipped by 2 bases and J by 1 base; unmatched bases: 9. The CDR3 sequence is CASSYRGTGSASYEQYF. The CDR3 DNA sequence: TGTGCCAGCAGTTACCGCGGGACAGGGTCTGCGTCCTACGAGCAGTACTTC.

This chain joins TRBV20-1 and TRBJ2-5; possibly TRBD2 for D (6 bases). The CDR3 spans 16 residues. Germline V gene sequence: CDR1 DFQATT, CDR2 SNEGSKA (reference sequence). The V end lost 3 bases, the J end lost 5 bases, and 22 bases lay between the germline ends. The CDR3 reads CSASDGGGVSAETQYF. DNA of the CDR3: TGCAGTGCTAGTGACGGAGGCGGGGTGAGTGCGGAGACCCAGTACTTC.

The V gene is TRBV7-9, the J gene TRBJ2-1, with 13 bases matching TRBD2. With 6 bases clipped from V and 4 bases from J, the junction kept 6 bases outside the gene matches. CDR1 and CDR2 (germline): SEHNR, FQNEAQ (reference sequence). This CDR3 spans 16 amino acids. CDR3 in amino acids: CASSTSGGAEYNEQFF. The CDR3, as DNA: TGTGCCAGCAGTACTAGCGGGGGGGCCGAATACAATGAGCAGTTCTTC.

The chain links TRBV7-6 to TRBJ2-3; 11 nucleotides line up with TRBD2. V shed 5 bases and J 0 bases; nucleotides not matched to a gene: 7. CDR3 size: 17 residues. Per the germline V gene, CDR1 is SGHVS and CDR2 is FNYEAQ. DNA for the CDR3: TGTGCCAGCAGCCTCCTTAGACTAGCGGGAAGCACAGATACGCAGTATTTT. It encodes CASSLLRLAGSTDTQYF.

The V call is TRBV20-1, the J call TRBJ2-7; D may correspond to TRBD1 or TRBD2 (5 bases each). The CDR3 is made up of 15 amino acids. V was shortened by 3 bases and J by 5 bases, with 20 bases between the two germline ends. The V gene's germline CDR1 is DFQATT and CDR2 SNEGSKA (reference sequence). CDR3 sequence: CSASRAGRVLNEQYF. The CDR3 DNA reads TGCAGTGCTAGTCGTGCGGGCAGGGTCTTGAACGAGCAGTACTTC.

The chain carries TRBV20-1 and TRBJ2-2; D is possibly TRBD1 or TRBD2 (5 bases each). CDR3 length equals 14 residues. The germline V and J ends were trimmed by 3 bases and 1 base, with 9 bases remaining between them. Germline CDR1 reads DFQATT; CDR2 reads SNEGSKA (reference sequence). CDR3 loop: CSARGVQNTGELFF. In DNA, the CDR3 is TGCAGTGCTAGGGGGGTTCAGAACACCGGGGAGCTGTTTTTT.

This clonotype was counted at least ten times. The chain is built from TRBV5-1 and TRBJ2-7; D is possibly TRBD1 (6 bases). This CDR3 spans 14 amino acids. CDR1 and CDR2 (germline): SGHRS, YFSETQ. Between the trimmed V and J ends, which lost 0 bases and 4 bases, there was a span of 11 bases. The CDR3 sequence is CASSLADRRYEQYF. The DNA of the CDR3 is TGCGCCAGCAGCTTGGCTGACAGGAGATACGAGCAGTACTTC.

This clonotype was detected a few times. The chain carries TRBV6-1 and TRBJ1-5; 7 positions match TRBD1. Germline CDR1 and CDR2: MNHNS and SASEGT. CDR3 length: 14 residues. Trimming removed 5 bases from V and 4 bases from J; junction bases left unmatched: 5. For the CDR3, the DNA is TGTGCCAGCAGTCCAATGACAGGGAATCAGCCCCAGCATTTT. It translates to CASSPMTGNQPQHF.

This chain links TRBV4-1 with TRBJ2-1, with unresolved D. There are 15 residues in the CDR3. Between the trimmed V and J ends, which lost 1 base and 7 bases, there was a span of 14 bases. The germline gives CDR1 MGHRA, CDR2 YSYEKL. CDR3 amino acids: CASSQVVGSTNEQFF. CDR3 in DNA: TGCGCCAGCAGCCAAGTAGTAGGGTCTACGAATGAGCAGTTCTTC.

This clonotype appeared a few times. CDR3: CSAHASGSSYEQYF. CDR3 DNA: TGCAGTGCGCACGCCTCAGGATCCTCCTACGAGCAGTACTTC. V usage is TRBV20-1 and J usage is TRBJ2-7, with unresolved D. The CDR3 runs 14 residues. Trimming left V 6 bases short and J 0 bases short, with 15 bases between. Germline V gene lookup returns CDR1 DFQATT and CDR2 SNEGSKA (reference sequence).

The rearrangement joins TRBV28 to TRBJ2-5; 7 bases fit TRBD1. Losses at the gene ends were 6 bases for V and 1 base for J; bases not matched to a gene: 8. This CDR3 is 15 amino acids long. Germline loops: CDR1 MDHEN, CDR2 SYDVKM. The CDR3 here is CASSETGRIQETQYF. CDR3 in DNA: TGTGCCAGCAGCGAGACAGGGAGAATCCAAGAGACCCAGTACTTC. Supplemented by reference TRBV28 and TRBJ2-5, the full variable domain reads DVKVTQSSRYLVKRTGEKVFLECVQDMDHENMFWYRQDPGLGLRLIYFSYDVKMKEKGDIPEGYSVSREKKERFSLILESASTNQTSMYLCASSETGRIQETQYFGPGTRLLVL.

This clonotype was recorded a few times. The chain joins TRBV6-5 to TRBJ2-5; weak D call: TRBD2 (5 bases). CDR3 length equals 15 residues. The V and J ends lost 4 bases and 2 bases respectively, with 14 bases between them. CDR1 is MNHEY and CDR2 is SVGAGI in the germline V gene. The CDR3 is CASSFDPGGQETQYF. The CDR3 bases are TGTGCCAGCAGTTTCGACCCCGGAGGTCAAGAGACCCAGTACTTC.

A few counts support this clonotype. The CDR3 DNA reads TGCGCCAGCAGCCAAGAATATGCTCGAAGGAGTGAAGCTTTCTTT. Translation: CASSQEYARRSEAFF. The chain is built from TRBV4-3 and TRBJ1-1; unclear D gene. The length of the CDR3 is 15 residues. Germline V gives CDR1 LGHNA, CDR2 YSLEER. Trimming pared 0 bases from V and 7 bases from J, leaving 15 bases between.

The CDR3 region has the DNA TGTGCCACCAGTGACTCGTCTAAGGTCGGCAATGAGCAGTTCTTC. This sequence encodes CATSDSSKVGNEQFF. The genes are TRBV24-1 and TRBJ2-1; no clear D. Germline CDR1 is KGHDR and CDR2 is SFDVKD. The CDR3 totals 15 residues. Trimming took 4 bases from V and 6 from J, leaving 15 bases between them.

V gene TRBV20-1 combines with J gene TRBJ2-1; D possibly corresponds to TRBD2 (5 bases). The germline gives CDR1 DFQATT, CDR2 SNEGSKA (reference sequence). Deletions cut 1 base from V and 3 bases from J, with 10 bases between. The CDR3 runs to 14 residues. The CDR3 nucleotides are TGCAGTGCTAGAGGGAGGCCCAACTACAATGAGCAGTTCTTC. Encoded protein: CSARGRPNYNEQFF.

This chain links TRBV10-3 with TRBJ2-1; 12 bases map to TRBD2. The CDR3 is 15 amino acids. The germline V gene has CDR1 ENHRY and CDR2 SYGVKD. Trimming at V came to 8 bases and at J to 7 bases, leaving 9 bases not matched to a gene. CDR3 sequence reads: CAISLTSGGKNEQFF. CDR3 coding DNA: TGTGCCATCTCTCTGACTAGCGGGGGTAAAAATGAGCAGTTCTTC.